The 10 T cell receptor beta chains below all came from one sample that was sequenced in a study of beta chain features in type 1 diabetes. The antigens these receptors bind are not known. Sequenced material consisted of expressed TCRB transcripts (all of the isolated RNA was reverse transcribed). Here immunoSEQ multiplex PCR was the method, and the copy in TCRdb shows in-frame clones only, minus some. The sample has some 250,000 clones, about 11% seen once. Findings and caveats of the study: Type 1 diabetes patients showed a moderate but significant shortening of TCRB CDR3s in all four CD4+ subsets.

The sample comprised naive CD4+ T cells from blood. The source is a man aged 30 to 45 with type 1 diabetes.

The table lists this clone with a few counts. This chain connects TRBV7-9 to TRBJ1-2; D gene ambiguous. The CDR3 is 14 amino acids. The V gene's germline CDR1 is SEHNR and CDR2 FQNEAQ (reference sequence). V shed 7 bases and J shed 1 base, with 13 bases lying between them. CDR3 residues: CASTEVGSNYGYTF. DNA of the CDR3: TGTGCCAGCACCGAGGTTGGCAGTAACTATGGCTACACCTTC.

The chain couples TRBV7-2 to TRBJ1-2; D not resolved. V shed 3 bases and J shed 8 bases, with 13 bases lying between them. The CDR3 is made up of 13 amino acids. The germline V gene encodes CDR1 SGHTA and CDR2 FQGNSA. The chain's CDR3 is CASSFNFREGYTF. In nucleotides, the CDR3 is TGTGCCAGCAGCTTTAACTTTCGAGAGGGCTACACCTTC.

This clone came up a few times. The rearrangement joins TRBV4-3 to TRBJ2-7; D perhaps matches TRBD1 (6 bases). CDR3 length equals 17 residues. Germline-derived CDR1 and CDR2 are LGHNA and YSLEER. V lost 0 bases to trimming and J lost 9 bases, with 24 bases between them. The chain's CDR3 is CASSQDITRDTAIGQYF. CDR3 nucleotide sequence: TGCGCCAGCAGCCAAGATATTACACGGGACACCGCCATAGGGCAGTACTTC.

Only a few counts were recorded for this clone. The rearrangement links TRBV5-1 to TRBJ2-7, with TRBD1 identical over 7 bases. CDR1 and CDR2 from the germline V gene are SGHRS and YFSETQ. The CDR3 spans 12 residues. Trimming took 4 bases from V and 5 from J; bases not matched to a gene: 3. In DNA form, the CDR3 reads TGCGCCAGCAGCCGCGACAGGGACGAGCAGTACTTC. It yields the protein CASSRDRDEQYF.

The V call is TRBV30, the J call TRBJ2-2, with 11 bases that match TRBD2. Germline V gene sequence: CDR1 GTSNPN, CDR2 SVGIG (reference sequence). This CDR3 region has 15 residues. Germline trimming cut 2 bases from V and 7 bases from J; bases unmatched to any gene: 6. The CDR3 nucleotides are TGTGCCTGGAGTTCACTAGCGGGGGAGGTCGGGGAGCTGTTTTTT. Amino acid sequence: CAWSSLAGEVGELFF.

The J gene is TRBJ2-1, the V gene TRBV5-4; 10 nucleotides agree with TRBD2. The length of the CDR3 is 16 residues. CDR1 SGHNT and CDR2 YYREEE come from the germline V gene (reference sequence). The V segment lost 5 bases and the J segment 1 base; nucleotides outside the gene matches: 6. The CDR3 is CASSPISGGSYNEQFF. The CDR3 DNA reads as TGTGCCAGCAGTCCGATTAGCGGGGGGTCCTACAATGAGCAGTTCTTC.

This clone was counted between two and nine times. The chain uses TRBV7-9 and TRBJ1-6; D is unresolved. The germline V gene has CDR1 SEHNR and CDR2 FQNEAQ (reference sequence). CDR3 size: 13 residues. The germline V and J ends were trimmed by 4 bases and 6 bases, with 7 bases remaining between them. This CDR3 is CASSSVVNSPLHF. In DNA form, the CDR3 reads TGTGCCAGCAGCTCGGTCGTTAATTCACCCCTCCACTTT.

This clone was counted between two and nine times. CDR3 coding DNA: TGCGCCAGCAGACGGGGTTGGGCAGATACGCAGTATTTT. Protein product: CASRRGWADTQYF. The gene calls are TRBV10-2 and TRBJ2-3; D might be TRBD2 (5 bases). CDR1 and CDR2 from the germline V gene are WSHSY and SAAADI. V dropped 6 bases and J dropped 4 bases, with 11 bases sitting between them. The CDR3 has 13 residues.

The V gene is TRBV5-1, the J gene TRBJ2-7, with TRBD2 matching 7 bases. CDR1 SGHRS and CDR2 YFSETQ come from the germline V gene. This CDR3 is 16 amino acids long. With 3 bases clipped from V and 2 bases from J, the junction kept 11 bases outside the gene matches. The CDR3 DNA reads as TGCGCCAGCAGCTCGTCCACTAGCGTCCCCACCTACGAGCAGTACTTC. Translation gives CASSSSTSVPTYEQYF.

The sample holds a few counts of this clone. The CDR3 DNA is TGTGCCAGCAGTTTGGACAGGGTGAAACTGTTTTTT. It codes for CASSLDRVKLFF. The V and J genes are TRBV7-6 and TRBJ1-4; TRBD1 agrees at 8 bases. The germline gives CDR1 SGHVS, CDR2 FNYEAQ. The CDR3 is 12 residues long. V lost 6 bases, J lost 11 bases, and 5 bases stayed unmatched.